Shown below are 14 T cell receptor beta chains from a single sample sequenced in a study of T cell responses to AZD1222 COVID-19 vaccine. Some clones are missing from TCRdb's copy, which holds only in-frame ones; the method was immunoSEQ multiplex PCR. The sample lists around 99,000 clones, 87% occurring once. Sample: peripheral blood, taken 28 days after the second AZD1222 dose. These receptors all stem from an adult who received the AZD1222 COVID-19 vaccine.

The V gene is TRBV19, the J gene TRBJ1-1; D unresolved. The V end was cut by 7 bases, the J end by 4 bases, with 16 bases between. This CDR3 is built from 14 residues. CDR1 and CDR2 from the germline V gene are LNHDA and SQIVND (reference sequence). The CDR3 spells CASTRLTPSTEAFF. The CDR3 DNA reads TGTGCCAGTACCCGACTTACCCCGAGCACTGAAGCTTTCTTT.

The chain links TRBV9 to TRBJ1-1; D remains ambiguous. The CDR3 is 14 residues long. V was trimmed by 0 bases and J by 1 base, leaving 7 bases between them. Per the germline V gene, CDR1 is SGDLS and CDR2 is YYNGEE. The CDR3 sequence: CASSVGRKNTEAFF. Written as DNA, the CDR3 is TGTGCCAGCAGCGTAGGACGGAAGAACACTGAAGCTTTCTTT.

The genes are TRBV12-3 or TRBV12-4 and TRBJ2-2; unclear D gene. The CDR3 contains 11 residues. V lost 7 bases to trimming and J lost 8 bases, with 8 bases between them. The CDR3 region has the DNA TGTGCCAGCACCCTCCTAGGGGAGCTGTTTTTT. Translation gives CASTLLGELFF.

As DNA, the CDR3 is TGCGCCAGCAGCCACGGACAGGGGGGGACCTACGAGCAGTACTTC. Amino acids: CASSHGQGGTYEQYF. The rearrangement uses TRBV5-1 and TRBJ2-7, with 10 bases matching TRBD1. The germline gives CDR1 SGHRS, CDR2 YFSETQ. Trimming took 4 bases from V and 2 from J; bases not matched to a gene: 6. The CDR3 runs 15 residues.

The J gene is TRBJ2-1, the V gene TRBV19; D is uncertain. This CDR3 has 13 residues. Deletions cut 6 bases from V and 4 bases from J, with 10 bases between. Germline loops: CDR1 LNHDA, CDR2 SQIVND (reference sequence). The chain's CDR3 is CASRAGTYNEQFF. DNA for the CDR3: TGTGCCAGTAGGGCAGGCACATACAATGAGCAGTTCTTC.

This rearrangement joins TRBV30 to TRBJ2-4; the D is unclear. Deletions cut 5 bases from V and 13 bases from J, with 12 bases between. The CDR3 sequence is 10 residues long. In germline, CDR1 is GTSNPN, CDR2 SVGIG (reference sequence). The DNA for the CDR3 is TGTGCCTGGGGTGATCGCCTACAGTACTTC. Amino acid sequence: CAWGDRLQYF.

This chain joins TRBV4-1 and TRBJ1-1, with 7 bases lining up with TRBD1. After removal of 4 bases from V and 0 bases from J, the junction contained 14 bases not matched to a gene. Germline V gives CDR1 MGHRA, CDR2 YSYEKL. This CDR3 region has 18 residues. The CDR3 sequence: CASSLTVRGRRMNTEAFF. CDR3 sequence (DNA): TGCGCCAGCAGCCTCACGGTCAGGGGGAGGAGGATGAACACTGAAGCTTTCTTT.

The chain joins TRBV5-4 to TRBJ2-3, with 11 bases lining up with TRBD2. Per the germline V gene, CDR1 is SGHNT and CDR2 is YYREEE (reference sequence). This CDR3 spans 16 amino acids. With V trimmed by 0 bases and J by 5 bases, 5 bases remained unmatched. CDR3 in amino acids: CASSLVASGGRDTQYF. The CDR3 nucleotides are TGTGCCAGCAGCTTGGTTGCTAGCGGGGGGAGAGATACGCAGTATTTT.

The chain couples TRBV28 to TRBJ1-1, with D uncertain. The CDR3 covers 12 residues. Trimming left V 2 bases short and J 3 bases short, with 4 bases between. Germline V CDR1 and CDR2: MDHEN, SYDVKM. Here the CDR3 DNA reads TGTGCCAGCAGTTTAAGGTACACTGAAGCTTTCTTT. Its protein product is CASSLRYTEAFF.

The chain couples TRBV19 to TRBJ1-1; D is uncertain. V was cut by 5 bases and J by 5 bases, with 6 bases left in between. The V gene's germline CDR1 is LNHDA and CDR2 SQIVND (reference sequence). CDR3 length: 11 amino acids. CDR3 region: CASSGWTEAFF. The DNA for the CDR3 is TGTGCCAGTAGTGGATGGACTGAAGCTTTCTTT.

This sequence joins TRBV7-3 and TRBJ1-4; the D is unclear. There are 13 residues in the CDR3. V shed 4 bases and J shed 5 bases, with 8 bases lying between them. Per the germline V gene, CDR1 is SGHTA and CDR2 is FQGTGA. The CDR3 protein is CASSSQPNEKLFF. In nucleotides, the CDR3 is TGTGCCAGCAGCTCACAGCCCAATGAAAAACTGTTTTTT.

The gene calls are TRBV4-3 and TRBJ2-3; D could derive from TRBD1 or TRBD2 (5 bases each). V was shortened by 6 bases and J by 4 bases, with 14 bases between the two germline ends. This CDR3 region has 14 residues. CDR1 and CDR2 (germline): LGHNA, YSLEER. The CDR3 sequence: CASRQKGTPDTQYF. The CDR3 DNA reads TGCGCCAGCAGGCAAAAGGGGACGCCAGATACGCAGTATTTT.

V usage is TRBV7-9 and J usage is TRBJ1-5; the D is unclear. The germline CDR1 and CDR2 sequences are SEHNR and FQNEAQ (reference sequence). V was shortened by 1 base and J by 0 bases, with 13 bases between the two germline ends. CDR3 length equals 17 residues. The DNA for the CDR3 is TGTGCCAGCAGCTTAGGTGTCGGGGAGATTAGCAATCAGCCCCAGCATTTT. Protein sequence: CASSLGVGEISNQPQHF.

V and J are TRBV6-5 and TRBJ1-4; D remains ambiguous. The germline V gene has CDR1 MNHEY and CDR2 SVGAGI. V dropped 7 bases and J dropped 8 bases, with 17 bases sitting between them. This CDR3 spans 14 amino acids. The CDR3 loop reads CASTKLVFGEKLFF. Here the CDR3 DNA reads TGTGCCAGCACTAAACTGGTGTTTGGCGAAAAACTGTTTTTT.